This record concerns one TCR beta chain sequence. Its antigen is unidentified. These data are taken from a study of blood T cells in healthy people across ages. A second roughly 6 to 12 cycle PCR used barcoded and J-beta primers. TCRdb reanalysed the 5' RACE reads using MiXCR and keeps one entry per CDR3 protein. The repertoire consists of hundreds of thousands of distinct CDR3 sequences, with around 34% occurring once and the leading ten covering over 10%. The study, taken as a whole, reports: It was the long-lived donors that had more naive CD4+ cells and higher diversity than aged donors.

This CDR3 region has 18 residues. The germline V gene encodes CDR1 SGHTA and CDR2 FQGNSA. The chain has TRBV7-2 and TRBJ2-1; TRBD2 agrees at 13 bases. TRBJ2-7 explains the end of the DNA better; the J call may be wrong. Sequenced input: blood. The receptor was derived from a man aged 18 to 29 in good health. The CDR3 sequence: CASTAETSGRSSYNEQYF. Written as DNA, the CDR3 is TGTGCCAGCACCGCCGAGACTAGCGGGAGGAGCTCCTACAATGAGCAGTACTTC.